The present T cell receptor beta chain was sequenced within a study of shared clonotypes between healthy human individuals. This CDR3 has 15 residues. With 1 base clipped from V and 2 bases from J, the junction kept 2 bases outside the gene matches. The germline V gene encodes CDR1 LNHNV and CDR2 YYDKDF (reference sequence). On this clone: Other DNA sequences within the sample encode an identical CDR3.

The data were produced by immunoSEQ multiplex PCR, yet TCRdb's version contains in-frame clones alone and is incomplete. In the table there are 2.3 million or so clones, 85% to 95% of which are singletons. The chain links TRBV15 to TRBJ1-5, with 7 bases fitting TRBD1. Sequenced input: naive CD4+ T cells from PBMCs. The subset: CD45RA+ positively selected. This clonotype was sampled from a man aged 18-30 years in good health. Some clones in this sample may be carry-over from other donors' samples. The CDR3 sequence is CATSRGQGGNQPQHF. CDR3 DNA: TGTGCCACCAGCAGAGGACAGGGTGGCAATCAGCCCCAGCATTTT.